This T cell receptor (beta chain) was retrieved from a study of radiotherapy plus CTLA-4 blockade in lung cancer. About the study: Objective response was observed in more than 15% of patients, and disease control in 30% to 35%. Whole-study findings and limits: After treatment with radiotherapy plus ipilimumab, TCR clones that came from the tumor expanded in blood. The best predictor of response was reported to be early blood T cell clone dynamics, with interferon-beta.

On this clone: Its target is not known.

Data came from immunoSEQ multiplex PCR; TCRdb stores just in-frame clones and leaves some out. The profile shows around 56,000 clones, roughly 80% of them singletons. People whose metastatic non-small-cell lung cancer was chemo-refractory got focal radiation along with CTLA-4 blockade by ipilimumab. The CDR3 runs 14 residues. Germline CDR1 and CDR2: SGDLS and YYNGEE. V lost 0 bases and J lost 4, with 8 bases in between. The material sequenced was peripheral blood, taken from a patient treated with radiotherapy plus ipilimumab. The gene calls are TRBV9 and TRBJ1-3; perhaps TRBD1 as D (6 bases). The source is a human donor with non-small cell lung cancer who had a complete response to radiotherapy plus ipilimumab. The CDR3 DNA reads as TGTGCCAGCAGCGTAGCTACAGGGGGAAACACCATATATTTT. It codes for CASSVATGGNTIYF.